This entry describes one T cell receptor beta chain. Its cognate antigen is unknown. Primers for the PCR totalled 60 Vbeta and 13 Jbeta. Generated by immunoSEQ multiplex PCR, the TCRdb table keeps only in-frame clones and is missing some. The table lists about 130,000 clones, around 78% of them singletons. This record comes from a study of cytomegalovirus exposure and HLA in healthy donors. Study observations and caveats: Previous analysis showed most TCR beta V segments were productive about 87% or about 30% of the time. A later analysis showed that HLA-associated TCR beta chains had undergone more clonal expansion than equally common others. HLA alleles were associated with roughly 17,000 TCR beta sequences in a later analysis at 0.05 false discovery rate.

J gave up 0 bases and V 2 bases, and 11 bases lay outside the gene matches. Germline V gene data show CDR1 as MDHEN and CDR2 as SYDVKM. The CDR3 covers 18 residues. This sequence originates from a man aged 35-49 years in good health and CMV-seronegative. The specimen was PBMCs. The J gene is TRBJ1-2, the V gene TRBV28; 8 positions match TRBD1. The CDR3 DNA reads as TGTGCCAGCAGTTTAGTCGGTGGGGACAGGACCGCTAACTATGGCTACACCTTC. Protein sequence: CASSLVGGDRTANYGYTF.